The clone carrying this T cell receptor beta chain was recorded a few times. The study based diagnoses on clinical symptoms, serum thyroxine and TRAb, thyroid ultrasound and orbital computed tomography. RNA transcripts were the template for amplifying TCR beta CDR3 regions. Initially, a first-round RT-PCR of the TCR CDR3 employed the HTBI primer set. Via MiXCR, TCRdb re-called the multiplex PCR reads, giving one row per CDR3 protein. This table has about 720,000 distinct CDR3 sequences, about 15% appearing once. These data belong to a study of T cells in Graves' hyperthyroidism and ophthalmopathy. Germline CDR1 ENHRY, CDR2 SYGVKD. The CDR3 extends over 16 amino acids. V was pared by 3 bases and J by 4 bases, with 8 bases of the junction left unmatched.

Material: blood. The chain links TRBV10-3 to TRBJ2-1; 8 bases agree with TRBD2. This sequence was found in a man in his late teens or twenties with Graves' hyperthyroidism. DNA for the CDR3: TGTGCCATCAGTGATTCGGCTAGCGGGCGGTACAATGAGCAGTTCTTC. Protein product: CAISDSASGRYNEQFF.